The 31 T cell receptor beta chains in this list originate from one sample, sequenced in a study of blood T cell repertoires in COVID-19. This table comes from immunoSEQ multiplex PCR, and its TCRdb copy is limited to in-frame clones, with some not included. The sample holds over 250,000 clones; roughly 86% are singletons and the top ten take less than 6%. Input material: PBMCs or T cells enriched from blood (not recorded which). These receptors originate from a woman aged 25-40 years who had recovered from COVID-19.

This clone came up a few times. V and J are TRBV10-3 and TRBJ1-5; TRBD1 agrees at 9 bases. The CDR3 covers 13 residues. J lost 3 bases, V lost 10 bases, and 4 bases had no gene match. Germline loops: CDR1 ENHRY, CDR2 SYGVKD. CDR3 bases: TGTGCCACACAGGGGGCGGACAATCAGCCCCAGCATTTT. Its protein is CATQGADNQPQHF.

CDR3 sequence: CASSLEPSGGADTQYF. The DNA of the CDR3 is TGCGCCAGCAGCTTGGAGCCTAGCGGGGGGGCCGATACGCAGTATTTT. The chain carries TRBV5-1 and TRBJ2-3; TRBD2 matches 12 bases. The CDR3 totals 16 residues. V lost 0 bases and J lost 6; bases outside the gene matches: 5. Looked up from germline, CDR1 is SGHRS and CDR2 is YFSETQ.

The rearrangement uses TRBV6-5 and TRBJ1-2; perhaps TRBD1 as D (5 bases). This CDR3 region has 12 residues. Per the germline V gene, CDR1 is MNHEY and CDR2 is SVGAGI. V was shortened by 0 bases and J by 9 bases, with 8 bases between the two germline ends. This chain's CDR3 is CASSYSPGSYTF. CDR3 sequence (DNA): TGTGCCAGCAGTTACTCACCAGGGAGCTACACCTTC.

The rearrangement uses TRBV5-1 and TRBJ1-2; D is undetermined. The germline V gene encodes CDR1 SGHRS and CDR2 YFSETQ. Trimming removed 0 bases from V and 0 bases from J, with 9 bases in between. This CDR3 spans 15 amino acids. The CDR3 region has the DNA TGCGCCAGCAGCTTGGATGGAGTAGCTAACTATGGCTACACCTTC. Translation: CASSLDGVANYGYTF.

This clone turned up a few times. The chain recombines TRBV5-6 with TRBJ1-2; D is possibly TRBD1 (5 bases). Trimming shortened V by 0 bases and J by 5 bases, and 8 bases separated the two germline ends. CDR1 and CDR2 from the germline V gene are SGHDT and YYEEEE. The length of the CDR3 is 13 residues. For the CDR3, the DNA is TGTGCCAGCAGCTTGGGACAGTCTTATGGCTACACCTTC. Its protein product is CASSLGQSYGYTF.

The rearrangement joins TRBV18 to TRBJ1-2, with D hard to call. Trimming took 3 bases from V and 2 from J, leaving 10 bases between them. This CDR3 has 14 residues. Germline loops: CDR1 KGHSH, CDR2 LQKENI. In DNA, the CDR3 is TGTGCCAGCTCACCTGGTTCCGCGAACTATGGCTACACCTTC. It yields the protein CASSPGSANYGYTF.

This chain links TRBV2 with TRBJ2-2; weak D call: TRBD1 (5 bases). The CDR3 is made up of 13 amino acids. Germline lookup yields CDR1 SNHLY and CDR2 FYNNEI. Trimming stripped 5 bases from V and 6 bases from J, with 10 bases between. CDR3 DNA sequence: TGTGCCAGCAGTACGCAGGGCGCCGGGGAGCTGTTTTTT. This translates into CASSTQGAGELFF. The whole variable domain, filled in from reference TRBV2 and TRBJ2-2, reads EPEVTQTPSHQVTQMGQEVILRCVPISNHLYFYWYRQILGQKVEFLVSFYNNEISEKSEIFDDQFSVERPDGSNFTLKIRSTKLEDSAMYFCASSTQGAGELFFGEGSRLTVL.

This clone was counted once. The chain employs TRBV9 and TRBJ2-2; 8 bases line up with TRBD2. There are 14 residues in the CDR3. With 4 bases clipped from V and 6 bases from J, the junction kept 5 bases outside the gene matches. Germline V gene lookup returns CDR1 SGDLS and CDR2 YYNGEE. The CDR3 DNA follows: TGTGCCAGCAGCACCCGGGGGGGGGCCGGGGAGCTGTTTTTT. Amino acid sequence: CASSTRGGAGELFF. The full variable domain, completed using reference TRBV9 and TRBJ2-2, is DSGVTQTPKHLITATGQRVTLRCSPRSGDLSVYWYQQSLDQGLQFLIQYYNGEERAKGNILERFSAQQFPDLHSELNLSSLELGDSALYFCASSTRGGAGELFFGEGSRLTVL.

The genes are TRBV2 and TRBJ1-1; D remains unclear. Trimming pared 10 bases from V and 1 base from J, leaving 13 bases between. From germline, CDR1 is SNHLY and CDR2 FYNNEI. CDR3 size: 13 residues. The CDR3 loop reads CATFGLSNTEAFF. The CDR3 bases are TGTGCCACCTTTGGACTCTCGAACACTGAAGCTTTCTTT.

This clone appeared a few times. The rearrangement uses TRBV24-1 and TRBJ2-6, with 8 bases lining up with TRBD2. CDR1 is KGHDR and CDR2 is SFDVKD in the germline V gene. V dropped 6 bases and J dropped 4; count of bases not matched to a gene: 7. The length of the CDR3 is 16 residues. CDR3 loop: CATSSGGEKGANVLTF. The DNA for the CDR3 is TGTGCCACCAGTTCGGGAGGGGAGAAGGGGGCCAACGTCCTGACTTTC.

The chain employs TRBV6-5 and TRBJ1-5, with D possibly being TRBD1 (6 bases). This CDR3 contains 11 residues. Germline lookup yields CDR1 MNHEY and CDR2 SVGAGI. Trimming took 6 bases from V and 9 from J, leaving 9 bases between them. The DNA of the CDR3 is TGTGCCAGCAGGGACAGACGGCCCCAGCATTTT. This encodes CASRDRRPQHF.

The rearrangement links TRBV28 to TRBJ1-2, with 7 bases fitting TRBD1. The germline CDR1 and CDR2 sequences are MDHEN and SYDVKM. The CDR3 is 13 amino acids. J lost 8 bases, V lost 6 bases, and 9 bases had no gene match. CDR3 region: CASRDRVHGGYTF. The CDR3 DNA follows: TGTGCCAGCAGAGACAGGGTCCACGGAGGCTACACCTTC.

This rearrangement joins TRBV4-3 to TRBJ1-2, with D possibly TRBD1 on 6 matching bases. CDR3 length: 13 residues. V was shortened by 0 bases and J by 8 bases, with 10 bases between the two germline ends. Per the germline V gene, CDR1 is LGHNA and CDR2 is YSLEER. The CDR3 DNA sequence: TGCGCCAGCAGCCAAGACAGGGGTCGGGGCTACACCTTC. Amino acid sequence: CASSQDRGRGYTF.

The chain carries TRBV11-3 and TRBJ2-5; D gene ambiguous. V was shortened by 5 bases and J by 3 bases, with 10 bases between the two germline ends. The CDR3 spans 13 residues. Germline V CDR1 and CDR2: SGHNT, YENEEA. The CDR3 region has the DNA TGTGCCAGCAGCCCCCCCGGTGAAGAGACCCAGTACTTC. It translates to CASSPPGEETQYF.

This rearrangement joins TRBV18 to TRBJ2-1; D is possibly TRBD1 (5 bases). V was clipped by 1 base and J by 10 bases, with 14 bases between them. The CDR3 totals 14 residues. Looked up from germline, CDR1 is KGHSH and CDR2 is LQKENI. CDR3 loop: CASSPRRGAREQFF. The CDR3 DNA follows: TGTGCCAGCTCACCACGTAGGGGTGCCAGGGAGCAGTTCTTC.

The chain joins TRBV5-1 to TRBJ1-1; perhaps TRBD1 as D (6 bases). The CDR3 is made up of 17 amino acids. V shed 3 bases and J shed 2 bases, with 20 bases lying between them. Germline CDR1 is SGHRS and CDR2 is YFSETQ. The CDR3 loop reads CASSSTSGTIPNTEAFF. The CDR3 DNA reads as TGCGCCAGCAGCTCCACGTCCGGGACAATCCCTAACACTGAAGCTTTCTTT.

The chain uses TRBV5-6 and TRBJ1-6; no reliable D call. The V end was cut by 2 bases, the J end by 0 bases, with 9 bases between. This CDR3 contains 16 residues. Germline V lookup: CDR1 SGHDT, CDR2 YYEEEE. CDR3 region: CASSLYRSSYNSPLHF. Here the CDR3 DNA reads TGTGCCAGCAGCTTATACAGAAGCTCCTATAATTCACCCCTCCACTTT.

The chain has TRBV28 and TRBJ1-4; D gene ambiguous. Germline CDR1 reads MDHEN; CDR2 reads SYDVKM. CDR3 size: 15 residues. V lost 1 base to trimming and J lost 8 bases, with 14 bases between them. The CDR3 region has the DNA TGTGCCAGCAGTTTATTATCGGGGTTGGAAGAAAAACTGTTTTTT. Its protein is CASSLLSGLEEKLFF.

On this clone itself: Its ends do not fully match the called genes, so a read error is possible. The chain joins TRBV5-6 to TRBJ2-3; 8 bases fit TRBD2. CDR3 length: 18 amino acids. Germline V CDR1 and CDR2: SGHDT, YYEEEE. The CDR3 region is CASTLGNLAGGLLDTQYF. The CDR3 nucleotides read TGTGCCAGCACCTTGGGGAACCTAGCGGGCGGACTATTGGATACGCAGTATTTT.

This chain uses TRBV19 with TRBJ2-7; 7 bases match TRBD1. This CDR3 has 14 amino acids. CDR1 LNHDA and CDR2 SQIVND come from the germline V gene (reference sequence). V lost 4 bases and J lost 3; bases outside the gene matches: 6. The CDR3 is CASSTTGASYEQYF. CDR3 DNA: TGTGCCAGTAGTACCACAGGGGCTAGCTACGAGCAGTACTTC.

This chain connects TRBV3-1 (or the pseudogene TRBV3-2) to TRBJ2-7; maybe TRBD2 (7 bases). V was trimmed by 2 bases and J by 5 bases, leaving 16 bases between them. Per germline, CDR1 LGHDT and CDR2 YNNKEL (reference sequence). This CDR3 contains 15 residues. CDR3 protein: CASSQLPGGFHEQYF. The CDR3 nucleotides read TGTGCCAGCAGCCAACTTCCGGGGGGCTTCCACGAGCAGTACTTC.

The chain combines TRBV7-9 with TRBJ1-4; D remains unclear. Looked up from germline, CDR1 is SEHNR and CDR2 is FQNEAQ (reference sequence). Trimming pared 1 base from V and 10 bases from J, leaving 13 bases between. The CDR3 is 14 amino acids. The CDR3 DNA sequence: TGTGCCAGCAGCTTAGAAGTCTCACGCGGAAAACTGTTTTTT. This sequence encodes CASSLEVSRGKLFF.

The gene calls are TRBV29-1 and TRBJ2-5; 10 bases align to TRBD1. The CDR3 runs to 16 residues. V lost 1 base, J lost 4 bases, and 9 bases stayed unmatched. Germline V CDR1 and CDR2: SQVTM, ANQGSEA. CDR3 nucleotides: TGCAGCGTTGAAGTCGGGGGACAGGGGCGAAGAGAGACCCAGTACTTC. This codes for CSVEVGGQGRRETQYF. Full variable domain (missing parts from reference TRBV29-1 and TRBJ2-5): SAVISQKPSRDICQRGTSLTIQCQVDSQVTMMFWYRQQPGQSLTLIATANQGSEATYESGFVIDKFPISRPNLTFSTLTVSNMSPEDSSIYLCSVEVGGQGRRETQYFGPGTRLLVL.

This clone appeared a single time. V usage is TRBV20-1 and J usage is TRBJ2-7, with D possibly TRBD1 on 6 matching bases. V was clipped by 3 bases and J by 2 bases, with 23 bases between them. From germline, CDR1 is DFQATT and CDR2 SNEGSKA (reference sequence). There are 17 residues in the CDR3. The CDR3 sequence is CSASWSSRQGTTYEQYF. CDR3 in DNA: TGCAGTGCTAGTTGGTCGAGTCGGCAGGGGACAACCTACGAGCAGTACTTC.

The rearrangement joins TRBV5-8 to TRBJ2-2; D is uncertain. CDR3 length: 13 residues. The germline gives CDR1 SGHTS, CDR2 YDEGEE. V lost 0 bases, J lost 4 bases, and 4 bases lay in between. DNA of the CDR3: TGTGCCAGCAGCTTGGTGAGCACCGGGGAGCTGTTTTTT. This translates into CASSLVSTGELFF.

The rearrangement links TRBV11-2 to TRBJ1-1; D gene unclear. The length of the CDR3 is 16 residues. The ends were cut back, 1 base at V and 3 bases at J, with 15 bases in the middle. Germline CDR1 SGHAT, CDR2 FQNNGV. The CDR3 region has the DNA TGTGCCAGCAGCTTAGTCGGCAGGTCGAAGGACACTGAAGCTTTCTTT. Translated: CASSLVGRSKDTEAFF.

The gene calls are TRBV4-1 and TRBJ2-2; weak D call: TRBD2 (6 bases). CDR3 length: 15 residues. CDR1 and CDR2 from the germline V gene are MGHRA and YSYEKL. Deletions cut 5 bases from V and 1 base from J, with 11 bases between. CDR3 amino acids: CASSAGRRNTGELFF. CDR3 DNA sequence: TGCGCCAGCAGCGCGGGGAGGAGGAACACCGGGGAGCTGTTTTTT.

This sequence joins TRBV19 and TRBJ2-6, with 12 nucleotides matching TRBD1. The V segment lost 7 bases and the J segment 3 bases; nucleotides outside the gene matches: 7. The CDR3 is 17 residues long. Germline CDR1 LNHDA, CDR2 SQIVND (reference sequence). The DNA of the CDR3 is TGTGCCAGTACCTCGGGACAGGGGGCGAGTGGGGCCAACGTCCTGACTTTC. The encoded protein is CASTSGQGASGANVLTF.

The chain links TRBV28 to TRBJ1-6; TRBD1 agrees at 10 bases. From germline, CDR1 is MDHEN and CDR2 SYDVKM. The CDR3 sequence is 20 residues long. Unmatched junction bases numbered 15, after V lost 5 bases and J lost 2 bases. This chain's CDR3 is CASSLVGGQGSLTYNSPLHF. DNA of the CDR3: TGTGCCAGCAGTCTGGTTGGGGGACAGGGGTCCCTAACCTATAATTCACCCCTCCACTTT.

The chain has TRBV5-5 and TRBJ2-3, with 11 nucleotides matching TRBD2. CDR1 is SGHKS, CDR2 YYEKEE, per germline (reference sequence). The length of the CDR3 is 18 residues. With V trimmed by 1 base and J by 3 bases, 10 bases remained unmatched. CDR3 DNA sequence: TGTGCCAGCAGCTTGCTTAGCGGGGGGGTCGGAAGAACAGATACGCAGTATTTT. This gives the protein CASSLLSGGVGRTDTQYF. The whole variable domain, remainder taken from reference TRBV5-5 and TRBJ2-3, is DAGVTQSPTHLIKTRGQQVTLRCSPISGHKSVSWYQQVLGQGPQFIFQYYEKEERGRGNFPDRFSARQFPNYSSELNVNALLLGDSALYLCASSLLSGGVGRTDTQYFGPGTRLTVL.

The chain has TRBV5-6 and TRBJ1-5; TRBD1 might be the D (5 bases). Looked up from germline, CDR1 is SGHDT and CDR2 is YYEEEE. This CDR3 region has 13 residues. Trimming took 2 bases from V and 7 from J, leaving 10 bases between them. The CDR3 sequence: CASSFGGGQPQHF. As DNA, the CDR3 is TGTGCCAGCAGCTTCGGCGGGGGACAGCCCCAGCATTTT.